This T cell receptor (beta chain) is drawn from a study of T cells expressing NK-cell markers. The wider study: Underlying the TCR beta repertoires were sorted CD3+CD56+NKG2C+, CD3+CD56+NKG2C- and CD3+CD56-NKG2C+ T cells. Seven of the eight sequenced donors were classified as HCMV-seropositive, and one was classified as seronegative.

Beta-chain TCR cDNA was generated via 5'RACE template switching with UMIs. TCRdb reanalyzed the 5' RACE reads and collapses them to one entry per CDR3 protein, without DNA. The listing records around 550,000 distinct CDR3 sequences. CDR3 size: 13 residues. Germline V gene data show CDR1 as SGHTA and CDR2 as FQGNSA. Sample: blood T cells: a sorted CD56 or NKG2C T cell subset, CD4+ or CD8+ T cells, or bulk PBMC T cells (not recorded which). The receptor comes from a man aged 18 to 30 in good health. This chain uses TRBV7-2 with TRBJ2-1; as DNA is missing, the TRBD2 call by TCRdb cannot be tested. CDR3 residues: CASSGLLAGEQFF.